This T cell receptor (beta chain) was recovered during a study of blood T cells in healthy people across ages. Study-wide context: About one barcoded beta molecule per two T cells came from capture by template switching.

Peripheral blood, roughly 9.3 milliliters per donor, was collected. Per sample, a minimum of 7 million PBMCs were isolated. Findings and limits, study-wide: TCR beta diversity per million T cells fell roughly linearly with age.

Turning to this clonotype: Its antigen is unknown.

This CDR3 comprises 12 residues. Trimming stripped 8 bases from V and 7 bases from J, with 12 bases between. Then a second PCR, running about 6 to 12 cycles, was carried out with a sample-barcoded 5' primer and a J-beta primer mix. TCRdb redid the calling of the 5' RACE reads with MiXCR, one entry per CDR3 protein. The data contain 800,000 to 1,000,000 distinct CDR3 sequences, approximately 49% of them singletons. This TCR came from a young man in good health. V usage is TRBV12-3 or TRBV12-4 and J usage is TRBJ2-1; no firm D call. The sample consisted of blood. CDR3 in amino acids: CASGVDGNEQFF. The CDR3 nucleotides read TGTGCCAGCGGGGTGGACGGGAATGAGCAGTTCTTC.